This TCR beta chain was sequenced for a study of blood T cell repertoires in COVID-19. Assay used: immunoSEQ multiplex PCR; TCRdb lists only in-frame clones, some missing. The data hold 190,000 or so clones, with 85% to 90% observed a single time. This clone was observed a single time. This CDR3 is 12 amino acids long. The receptor's source is a woman aged 18-35 years who had recovered from COVID-19. This sequence joins TRBV21-1 and TRBJ2-3; the table names TRBD2, a call not compared with the DNA. TRBV21-1 is classified as a pseudogene. Sequencing input: peripheral blood. The CDR3 DNA reads TGTGCCAGCAGCAAACGCGGAGATACGCAGTATTTT. The encoded protein is CASSKRGDTQYF.